Below, one T cell receptor (beta chain) is given with its context. Its cognate antigen is unknown. Each CDR3 protein is one row after TCRdb ran MiXCR on the reads. The repertoire holds some 150,000 distinct CDR3 sequences, about a quarter seen once, with about a tenth in the top ten. The sample originates from a study of T cell repertoires in cytomegalovirus infection. Background on the study: Shared public TCR beta signatures pointed to both CMV infection and a matching HLA type.

The CDR3 contains 14 residues. V lost 8 bases, J lost 4 bases, and 17 bases lay in between. Study-level findings and limits: The study found HLA-C-restricted CMV-specific TCR beta clonotypes dominating the ex vivo response.

This sequence was found in a human donor in good health (CMV status not recorded). Some clones in this sample may be carry-over from other donors' samples. What was sequenced was PBMCs. The V call is TRBV23-1, the J call TRBJ2-5; a possible D gene is TRBD1 (6 bases). TRBV23-1 is known as an ORF, though its function is uncertain. Here the CDR3 reads CASRKRGKGETQYF. In DNA, the CDR3 is TGCGCCAGCCGAAAAAGGGGGAAGGGAGAGACCCAGTACTTC.